The sequence of this T cell receptor beta chain was determined in a study of blood T cells in healthy people across ages. The CDR3 contains 12 residues. CDR1 is SQVTM, CDR2 ANQGSEA, per germline. Trimming took 4 bases from V and 8 from J, leaving 12 bases between them. A second roughly 6 to 11 cycle PCR used barcoded and J-beta primers. Every molecule of cDNA carried a tag from a template-switch adaptor with 12 random nucleotides. TCRdb reprocessed the 5' RACE reads via MiXCR and lists one record per CDR3 protein. Here the sample spans 700,000 or so distinct CDR3 sequences, about 43% being singletons. Comment on this clonotype: What it recognizes is unknown.

Points from the study as a whole: TCR beta diversity, measured per million T cells, fell in a roughly linear way with age.

The J gene is TRBJ2-1, the V gene TRBV29-1, with D perhaps matching TRBD1 (6 bases). The TCR comes from a man older than 75 in good health. The sample consisted of blood. CDR3 protein: CSVGPRGDEQFF. Written as DNA, the CDR3 is TGCAGCGTTGGCCCCAGGGGCGATGAGCAGTTCTTC.